Listed below are T cell receptor beta chains from one sample, sequenced in a study of blood T cells in healthy people across ages. TCRdb ran MiXCR on the 5' RACE reads and lists one entry per CDR3 protein. The sample contains almost 550,000 distinct CDR3 sequences, nearly 25% of which appear only once. This sample was also put to use in a study of T cells of mothers and their children.

The sequencing input was blood. Receptors originate from a boy aged 5 to 17 in good health. CDR3s include the opening cysteine and the closing phenylalanine or tryptophan. Each record gives: V gene, J gene, D gene, clone size, CDR3 DNA, CDR3 protein. The D gene is left open where the match is weak. Clone size, where shown, is once, few, many, or a class for clones that have expanded.

>TRBV4-1|TRBJ2-7|.|.
TGCGCCGGCAGCAACGGCCTCGAGCAGTACTTC
CAGSNGLEQYF
>TRBV3-1|TRBJ1-1|TRBD1|many
TGTGCCAGCAGCCAGCGGACAGGGGACGCTGAAGCTTTCTTT
CASSQRTGDAEAFF
>TRBV20-1|TRBJ1-5|.|few
TGCAGTGCTAGAGAGATACGTGGCAATCAGCCCCAGCATTTT
CSAREIRGNQPQHF
>TRBV11-2|TRBJ2-1|.|many
TGTGCCAGCAGCTTAGACGTCGGTGGGAGTGATGAGCAGTTCTTC
CASSLDVGGSDEQFF
>TRBV29-1|TRBJ1-5|.|few
TGCAGCGTTGGAGGGAGCAATCAGCCCCAGCATTTT
CSVGGSNQPQHF
>TRBV13|TRBJ1-1|.|.
TGTGCCAGCACCCTAGGTGGGGTTGAAGCTTTCTTT
CASTLGGVEAFF
>TRBV4-3|TRBJ2-2|TRBD1|.
TGCGCCAGCAGCCCCCAGACAGGGGACACCGGGGAGCTGTTTTTT
CASSPQTGDTGELFF
>TRBV12-3/TRBV12-4|TRBJ2-1|.|.
TGTGCCAGCAGTTTAGCGGGAGTAAGTGGAGAGCAGTTCTTC
CASSLAGVSGEQFF
>TRBV27|TRBJ2-1|TRBD2|.
TGTGCCAGCAGTTTGCGGACTCGGGGAGGGCCCAATGAGCAGTTCTTC
CASSLRTRGGPNEQFF
>TRBV12-3/TRBV12-4|TRBJ2-7|.|.
TGTGCCAGCAGTTCCCCCTGGACTGGGACCTACGAGCAGTACTTC
CASSSPWTGTYEQYF
>TRBV18|TRBJ1-5|.|few
TGTGCCAGCTCACCACCCGGGACACCAAATCAGCCCCAGCATTTT
CASSPPGTPNQPQHF
>TRBV27|TRBJ2-1|.|.
TGTGCCAGCAGTCTGAATGAAGGGGCGTTTAATGAGCAGTTCTTC
CASSLNEGAFNEQFF
>TRBV12-3/TRBV12-4|TRBJ2-1|TRBD1|.
TGTGCCAGCAGTTTCCTAGTTCGTTGGGGACAGGACCCCTACAGTGAGCAGTTCTTC
CASSFLVRWGQDPYSEQFF
>TRBV3-1|TRBJ2-1|.|.
TGTGCCAGCAGCCAAAGAGGGACTGGGGGAGAGCAGTTCTTC
CASSQRGTGGEQFF
>TRBV12-3/TRBV12-4|TRBJ2-1|.|.
TGTGCCAGCAGTACTCTCGAGGGTGAGCAGTTCTTC
CASSTLEGEQFF
>TRBV5-1|TRBJ2-7|TRBD2|.
TGCGCCAGCAGCCCTAGGCCCGCGACTAGCGGCTACGAGCAGTACTTC
CASSPRPATSGYEQYF
>TRBV4-1|TRBJ1-2|TRBD1|many
TGCGCCAGCAGCCAAGAAGGGGGCTTATCGACTAACTATGGCTACACCTTC
CASSQEGGLSTNYGYTF
>TRBV12-3/TRBV12-4|TRBJ2-1|TRBD2|.
TGTGCCAGCAGTTTTAGAGGACTAGCGGTTCCCTATAGAAATGGGCAGTTCTTC
CASSFRGLAVPYRNGQFF
>TRBV5-1|TRBJ2-1|.|few
TGCGCCAGCAGCCCGGAGACTGCAGCCTCCTACAATGAGCAGTTCTTC
CASSPETAASYNEQFF
>TRBV19|TRBJ1-4|.|.
TGTGCCAGTGGTCCAGCCAGGGAGAATGAAAAACTGTTTTTT
CASGPARENEKLFF
>TRBV25-1|TRBJ2-2|TRBD1|.
TGTGCCAGCAGAGGACAGGGCTTTACCGGGGAGCTGTTTTTT
CASRGQGFTGELFF
>TRBV27|TRBJ2-1|.|many
TGTGCCAGCAGTTTATCGAACTCGGGTGAGCAGTTCTTC
CASSLSNSGEQFF
>TRBV15|TRBJ2-7|TRBD2|few
TGTGCCACCAGTAACCTAGCGGGAGACCCCTACGAGCAGTACTTC
CATSNLAGDPYEQYF
>TRBV6-2/TRBV6-3|TRBJ2-1|.|.
TGTGCCAGCAGTTATTGGGAGATCGATGAGCAGTTCTTC
CASSYWEIDEQFF
>TRBV9|TRBJ1-2|.|.
TGTGCCAGCAGCGTAGAGGCAGCCCACTATGGCTACACCTTC
CASSVEAAHYGYTF
>TRBV7-9|TRBJ2-3|.|.
TGTGCCAGCAGCTTGTCCCAGGTCATAGATACGCAGTATTTT
CASSLSQVIDTQYF
>TRBV12-3/TRBV12-4|TRBJ1-1|.|.
TGTGCCAGCACCCGACAGACCATTATGAACACTGAAGCTTTCTTT
CASTRQTIMNTEAFF
>TRBV6-5|TRBJ1-1|.|few
TGTGCCAGCAGGCCTGACATGACGAACACTGAAGCTTTCTTT
CASRPDMTNTEAFF
>TRBV3-1|TRBJ2-7|TRBD2|.
TGTGCCAGCAGCCACCCGACTAGCGGGATCTACGAGCAGTACTTC
CASSHPTSGIYEQYF
>TRBV5-1|TRBJ2-7|.|.
TGCGCCAGCAGCCCAGAGGACTACCCGACAGGAGACGAGCAGTACTTC
CASSPEDYPTGDEQYF
>TRBV30|TRBJ2-7|TRBD1|.
TGTGCCTGGAGTGTGGGACAGTACGAGCAGTACTTC
CAWSVGQYEQYF